This T cell receptor beta chain was recorded in a study of a mutant IDH1 vaccine in newly diagnosed glioma. Study-wide background: Across weeks 1, 3, 5, 7, 11, 15, 19 and 23, patients received a vaccination each time, eight in all. Treated patients were approximately 62% male, 37.5% female, mean age roughly 40 years. Most patients had radiochemotherapy with temozolomide before enrollment; others had one alone.

Comment on this clone: Its antigen is not known.

Method: immunoSEQ multiplex PCR; TCRdb's copy keeps in-frame clones and lacks some. The table shows some 120,000 clones, with about 80% occurring only once. Study results and limitations: Patients showed vaccine-induced immune responses at a rate of 80% to 95%.

Trimming removed 3 bases from V and 7 bases from J, with 13 bases in between. This CDR3 has 14 amino acids. Germline V gene sequence: CDR1 SEHNR, CDR2 FQNEAQ (reference sequence). Specified time point: week 11, during vaccination. Doses of 300 ug of mutant IDH1 20-mer peptide were given with topical imiquimod. This chain joins TRBV7-9 and TRBJ2-1; no definite D call. Here the sequenced sample was PBMCs, taken from a glioma patient whose treatment included an IDH1 peptide vaccine. The source of this sequence is a man between 35 and 55 years old with glioma. CDR3 in amino acids: CASSFEAFINEQFF. As DNA, the CDR3 is TGTGCCAGCAGCTTCGAAGCCTTTATAAATGAGCAGTTCTTC.